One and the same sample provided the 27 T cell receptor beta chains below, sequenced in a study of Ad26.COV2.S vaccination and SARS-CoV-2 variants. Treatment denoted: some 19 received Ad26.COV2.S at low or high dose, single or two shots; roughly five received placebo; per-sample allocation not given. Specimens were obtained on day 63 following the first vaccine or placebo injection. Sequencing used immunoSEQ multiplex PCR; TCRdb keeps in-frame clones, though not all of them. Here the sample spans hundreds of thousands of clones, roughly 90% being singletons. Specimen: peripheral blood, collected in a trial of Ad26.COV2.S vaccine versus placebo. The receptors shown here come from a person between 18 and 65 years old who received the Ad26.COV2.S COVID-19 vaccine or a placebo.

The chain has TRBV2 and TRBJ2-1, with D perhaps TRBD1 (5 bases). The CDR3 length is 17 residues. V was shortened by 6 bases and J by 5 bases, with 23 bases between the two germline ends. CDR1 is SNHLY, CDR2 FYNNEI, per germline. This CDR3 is CASSNTDRAQIDNEQFF. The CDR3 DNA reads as TGTGCCAGCAGCAACACTGACAGAGCTCAAATCGACAATGAGCAGTTCTTC.

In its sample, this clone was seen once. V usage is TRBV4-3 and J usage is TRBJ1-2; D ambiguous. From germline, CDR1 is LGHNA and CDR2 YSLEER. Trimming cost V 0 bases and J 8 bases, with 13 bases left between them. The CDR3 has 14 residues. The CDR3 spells CASSQDFGVGGYTF. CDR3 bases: TGCGCCAGCAGCCAAGACTTCGGGGTGGGGGGCTACACCTTC.

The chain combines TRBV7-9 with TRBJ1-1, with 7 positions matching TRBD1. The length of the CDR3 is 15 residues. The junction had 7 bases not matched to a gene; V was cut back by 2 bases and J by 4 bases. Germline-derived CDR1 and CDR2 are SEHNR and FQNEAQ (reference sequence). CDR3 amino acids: CASSLPQGSSTEAFF. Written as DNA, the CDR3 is TGTGCCAGCAGCTTACCACAGGGGTCGAGCACTGAAGCTTTCTTT.

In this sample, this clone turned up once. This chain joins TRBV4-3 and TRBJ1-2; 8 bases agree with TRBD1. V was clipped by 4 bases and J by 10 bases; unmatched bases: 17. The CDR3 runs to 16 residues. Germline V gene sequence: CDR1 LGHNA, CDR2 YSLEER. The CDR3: CASSLLLPTGAPYYTF. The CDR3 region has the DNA TGCGCCAGCAGCCTCCTTCTCCCGACAGGGGCGCCCTACTACACCTTC.

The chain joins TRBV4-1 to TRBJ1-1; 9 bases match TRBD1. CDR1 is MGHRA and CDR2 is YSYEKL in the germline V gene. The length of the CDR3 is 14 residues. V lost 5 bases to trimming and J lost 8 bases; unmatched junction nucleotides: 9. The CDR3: CASSIRDRVGEAFF. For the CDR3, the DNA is TGCGCCAGCAGCATCCGGGACAGGGTCGGAGAAGCTTTCTTT.

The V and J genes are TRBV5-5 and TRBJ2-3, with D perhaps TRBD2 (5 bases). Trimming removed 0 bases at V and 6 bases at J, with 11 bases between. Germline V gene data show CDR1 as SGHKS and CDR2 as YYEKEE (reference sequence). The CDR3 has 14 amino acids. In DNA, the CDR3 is TGTGCCAGCAGCTTGGTACAGAGGACTGATACGCAGTATTTT. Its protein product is CASSLVQRTDTQYF.

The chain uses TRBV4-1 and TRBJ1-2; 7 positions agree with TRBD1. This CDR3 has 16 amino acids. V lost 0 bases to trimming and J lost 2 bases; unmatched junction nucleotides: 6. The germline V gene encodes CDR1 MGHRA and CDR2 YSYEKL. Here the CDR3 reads CASSQDPTGANYGYTF. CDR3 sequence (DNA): TGCGCCAGCAGCCAAGACCCCACAGGGGCCAACTATGGCTACACCTTC.

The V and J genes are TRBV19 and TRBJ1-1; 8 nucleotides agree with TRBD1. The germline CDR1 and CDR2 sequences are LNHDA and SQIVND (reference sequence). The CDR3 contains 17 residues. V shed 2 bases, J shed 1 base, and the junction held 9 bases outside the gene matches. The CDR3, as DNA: TGTGCCAGTAGTATATACGAGGGACAGGCCCGGAACACTGAAGCTTTCTTT. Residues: CASSIYEGQARNTEAFF.

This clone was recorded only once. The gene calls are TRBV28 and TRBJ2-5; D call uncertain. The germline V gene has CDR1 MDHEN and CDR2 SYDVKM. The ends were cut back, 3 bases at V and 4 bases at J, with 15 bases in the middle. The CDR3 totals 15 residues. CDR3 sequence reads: CASSFTSGIGETQYF. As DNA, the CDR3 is TGTGCCAGCAGTTTCACGTCTGGGATAGGAGAGACCCAGTACTTC. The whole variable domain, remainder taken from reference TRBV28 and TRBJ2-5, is DVKVTQSSRYLVKRTGEKVFLECVQDMDHENMFWYRQDPGLGLRLIYFSYDVKMKEKGDIPEGYSVSREKKERFSLILESASTNQTSMYLCASSFTSGIGETQYFGPGTRLLVL.

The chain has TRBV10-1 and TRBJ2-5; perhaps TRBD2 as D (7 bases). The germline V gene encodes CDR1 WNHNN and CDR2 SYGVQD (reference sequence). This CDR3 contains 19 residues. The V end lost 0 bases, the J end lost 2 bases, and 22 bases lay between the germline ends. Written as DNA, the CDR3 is TGCGCCAGCAGTGAGTCGATTCTTACGGGGCGGGGGCCTCAAGAGACCCAGTACTTC. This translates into CASSESILTGRGPQETQYF.

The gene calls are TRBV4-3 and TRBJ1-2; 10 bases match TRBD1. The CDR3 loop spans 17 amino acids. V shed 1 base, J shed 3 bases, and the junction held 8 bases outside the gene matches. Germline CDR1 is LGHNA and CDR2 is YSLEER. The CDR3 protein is CASSQGIGTGVHYGYTF. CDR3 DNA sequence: TGCGCCAGCAGCCAAGGCATAGGGACAGGGGTTCACTATGGCTACACCTTC.

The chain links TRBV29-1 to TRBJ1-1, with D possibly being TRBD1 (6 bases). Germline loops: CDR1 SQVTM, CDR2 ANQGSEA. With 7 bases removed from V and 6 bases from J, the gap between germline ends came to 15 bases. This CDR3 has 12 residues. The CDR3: CSGTLRGAEAFF. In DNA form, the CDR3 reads TGCAGCGGGACACTCAGGGGTGCTGAAGCTTTCTTT.

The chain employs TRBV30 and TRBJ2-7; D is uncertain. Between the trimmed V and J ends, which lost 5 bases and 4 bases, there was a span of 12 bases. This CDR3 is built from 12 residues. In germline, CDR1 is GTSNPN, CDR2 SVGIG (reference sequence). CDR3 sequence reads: CAWAAFGYEQYF. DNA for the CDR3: TGTGCCTGGGCGGCTTTCGGTTACGAGCAGTACTTC.

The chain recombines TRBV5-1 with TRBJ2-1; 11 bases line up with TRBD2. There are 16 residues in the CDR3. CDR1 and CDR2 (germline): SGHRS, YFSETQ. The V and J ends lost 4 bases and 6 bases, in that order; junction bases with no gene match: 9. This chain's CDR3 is CASSKTPSGGLNEQFF. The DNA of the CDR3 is TGCGCCAGCAGCAAAACGCCTAGCGGGGGGCTCAATGAGCAGTTCTTC.

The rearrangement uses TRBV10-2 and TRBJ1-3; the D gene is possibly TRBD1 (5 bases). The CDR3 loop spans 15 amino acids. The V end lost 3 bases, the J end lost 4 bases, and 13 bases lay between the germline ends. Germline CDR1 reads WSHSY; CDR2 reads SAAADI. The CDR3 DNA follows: TGCGCCAGCAGTGACAGGGTTTCATCCGGAAACACCATATATTTT. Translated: CASSDRVSSGNTIYF.

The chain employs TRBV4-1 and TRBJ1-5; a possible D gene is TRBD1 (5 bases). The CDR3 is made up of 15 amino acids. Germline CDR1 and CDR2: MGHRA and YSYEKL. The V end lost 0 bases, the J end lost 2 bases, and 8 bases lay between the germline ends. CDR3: CASSQDLGGNQPQHF. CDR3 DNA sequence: TGCGCCAGCAGCCAAGATTTGGGGGGCAATCAGCCCCAGCATTTT.

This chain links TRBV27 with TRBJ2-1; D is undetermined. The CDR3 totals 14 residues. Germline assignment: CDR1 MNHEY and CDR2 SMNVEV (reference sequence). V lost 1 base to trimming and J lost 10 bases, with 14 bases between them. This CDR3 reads CASSLLLTPAEQFF. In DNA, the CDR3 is TGTGCCAGCAGTTTATTATTAACACCCGCCGAGCAGTTCTTC.

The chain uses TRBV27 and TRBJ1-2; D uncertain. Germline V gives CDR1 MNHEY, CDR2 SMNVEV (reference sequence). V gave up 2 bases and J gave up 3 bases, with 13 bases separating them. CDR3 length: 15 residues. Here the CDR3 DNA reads TGTGCCAGCAGTTTAAGTGATGACAAGTACTATGGCTACACCTTC. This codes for CASSLSDDKYYGYTF.

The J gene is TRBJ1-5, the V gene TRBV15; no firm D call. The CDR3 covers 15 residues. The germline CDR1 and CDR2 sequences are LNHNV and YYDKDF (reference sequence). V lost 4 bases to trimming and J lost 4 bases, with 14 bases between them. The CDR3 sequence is CATSIQRRVNQPQHF. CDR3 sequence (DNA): TGTGCCACCAGCATACAGAGGAGGGTAAATCAGCCCCAGCATTTT.

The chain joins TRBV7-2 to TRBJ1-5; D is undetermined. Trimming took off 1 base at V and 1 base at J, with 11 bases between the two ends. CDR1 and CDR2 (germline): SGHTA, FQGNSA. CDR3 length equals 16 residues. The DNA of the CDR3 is TGTGCCAGCAGCTTAGAGATTGGGTGGAGCAATCAGCCCCAGCATTTT. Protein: CASSLEIGWSNQPQHF.

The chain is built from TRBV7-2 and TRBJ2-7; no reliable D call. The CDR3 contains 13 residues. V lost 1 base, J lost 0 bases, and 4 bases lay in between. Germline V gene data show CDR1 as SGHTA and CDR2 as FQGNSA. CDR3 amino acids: CASSLEVSYEQYF. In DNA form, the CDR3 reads TGTGCCAGCAGCTTAGAGGTCTCCTACGAGCAGTACTTC.

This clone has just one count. The CDR3: CASSAQRGATDTQYF. The CDR3 DNA sequence: TGTGCCAGCAGTGCGCAGCGGGGGGCCACAGATACGCAGTATTTT. This chain joins TRBV6-4 and TRBJ2-3, with TRBD2 matching 9 bases. CDR3 size: 15 residues. V lost 4 bases, J lost 2 bases, and 4 bases stayed unmatched. Germline V gene data show CDR1 as MRHNA and CDR2 as SNTAGT.

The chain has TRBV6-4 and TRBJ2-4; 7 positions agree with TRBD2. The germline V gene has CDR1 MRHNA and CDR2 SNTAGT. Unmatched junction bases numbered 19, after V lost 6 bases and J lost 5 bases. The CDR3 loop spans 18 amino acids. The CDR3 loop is CASRTRVGAGDEQNIQYF. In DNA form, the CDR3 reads TGTGCCAGCAGGACTCGGGTGGGCGCGGGGGATGAACAAAACATTCAGTACTTC.

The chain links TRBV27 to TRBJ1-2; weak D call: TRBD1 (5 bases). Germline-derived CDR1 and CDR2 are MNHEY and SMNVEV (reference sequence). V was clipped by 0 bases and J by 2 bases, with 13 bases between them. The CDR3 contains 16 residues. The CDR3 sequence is CASSLSFRAGNYGYTF. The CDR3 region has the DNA TGTGCCAGCAGTTTATCGTTCAGGGCTGGGAACTATGGCTACACCTTC.

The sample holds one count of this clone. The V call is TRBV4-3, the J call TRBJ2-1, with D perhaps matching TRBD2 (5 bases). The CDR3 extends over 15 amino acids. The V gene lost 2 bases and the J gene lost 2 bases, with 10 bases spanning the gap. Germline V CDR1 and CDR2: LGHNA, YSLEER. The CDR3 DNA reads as TGCGCCAGCAGCCAACAGGAGGACCCCTACAATGAGCAGTTCTTC. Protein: CASSQQEDPYNEQFF.

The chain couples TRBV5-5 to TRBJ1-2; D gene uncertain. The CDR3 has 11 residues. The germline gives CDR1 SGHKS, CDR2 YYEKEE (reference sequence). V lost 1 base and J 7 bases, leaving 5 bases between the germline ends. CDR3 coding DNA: TGTGCCAGCAGCTTGTCGGGTGGCTACACCTTC. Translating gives CASSLSGGYTF.

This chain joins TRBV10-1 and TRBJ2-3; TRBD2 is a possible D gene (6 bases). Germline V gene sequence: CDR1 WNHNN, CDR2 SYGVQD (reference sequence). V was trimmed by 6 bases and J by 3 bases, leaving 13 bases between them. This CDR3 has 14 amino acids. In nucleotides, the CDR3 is TGCGCCAGCAGCCGTGCGACTAGTACAGATACGCAGTATTTT. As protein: CASSRATSTDTQYF.